This T cell receptor beta chain was sequenced for a study of control samples from healthy donors and cancer patients. Trimming pared 4 bases from V and 0 bases from J, leaving 7 bases between. Per the germline V gene, CDR1 is SQVTM and CDR2 is ANQGSEA. The CDR3 extends over 12 amino acids. Here immunoSEQ multiplex PCR was the method, and the copy in TCRdb shows in-frame clones only, minus some. The table shows roughly 200,000 clones, with just under 95% occurring only once. This rearrangement joins TRBV29-1 to TRBJ2-7; maybe TRBD1 (5 bases). The sequenced material came from blood. This TCR came from a man aged 50-59 years in good health. CDR3 nucleotide sequence: TGCAGCGTTGGACAGTCCTCCTACGAGCAGTACTTC. Its translation is CSVGQSSYEQYF.